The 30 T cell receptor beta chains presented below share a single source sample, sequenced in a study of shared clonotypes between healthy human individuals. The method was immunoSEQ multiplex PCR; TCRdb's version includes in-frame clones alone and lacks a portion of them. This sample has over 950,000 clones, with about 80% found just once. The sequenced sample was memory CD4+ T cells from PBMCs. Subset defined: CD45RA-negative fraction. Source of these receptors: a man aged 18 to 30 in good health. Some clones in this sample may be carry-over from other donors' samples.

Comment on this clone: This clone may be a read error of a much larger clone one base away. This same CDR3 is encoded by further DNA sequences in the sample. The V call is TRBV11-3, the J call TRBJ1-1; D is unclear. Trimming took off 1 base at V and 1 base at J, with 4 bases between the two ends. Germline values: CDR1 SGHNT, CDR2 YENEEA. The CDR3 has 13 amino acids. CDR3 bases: TGTGCCAGCAGCTTAGTCGAGAACACTGAAGCTTTCTTT. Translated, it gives CASSLVENTEAFF.

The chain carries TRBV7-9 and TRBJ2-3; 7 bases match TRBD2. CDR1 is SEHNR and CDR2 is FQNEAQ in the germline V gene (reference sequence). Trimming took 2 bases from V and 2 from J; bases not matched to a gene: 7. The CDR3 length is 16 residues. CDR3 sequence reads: CASSLWLADSTDTQYF. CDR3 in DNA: TGTGCCAGCAGCTTATGGCTAGCGGATTCCACAGATACGCAGTATTTT.

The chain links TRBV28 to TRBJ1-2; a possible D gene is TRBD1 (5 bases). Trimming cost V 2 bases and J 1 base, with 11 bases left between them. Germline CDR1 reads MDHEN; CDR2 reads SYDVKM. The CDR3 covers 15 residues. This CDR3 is CASSLQGAVNYGYTF. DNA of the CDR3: TGTGCCAGCAGTTTACAGGGTGCCGTTAACTATGGCTACACCTTC.

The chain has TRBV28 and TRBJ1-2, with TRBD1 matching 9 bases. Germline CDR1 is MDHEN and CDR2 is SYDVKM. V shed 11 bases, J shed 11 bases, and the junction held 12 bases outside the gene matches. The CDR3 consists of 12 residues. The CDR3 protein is CAAYSDRGQYTF. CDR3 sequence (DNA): TGTGCCGCCTACTCGGACAGGGGCCAATACACCTTC.

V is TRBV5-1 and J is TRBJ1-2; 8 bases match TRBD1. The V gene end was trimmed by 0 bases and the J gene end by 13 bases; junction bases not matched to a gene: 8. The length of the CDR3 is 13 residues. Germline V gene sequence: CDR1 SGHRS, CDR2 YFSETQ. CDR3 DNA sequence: TGCGCCAGCAGCTTGGATCCCGGACAGGGTGTCACCTTC. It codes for CASSLDPGQGVTF.

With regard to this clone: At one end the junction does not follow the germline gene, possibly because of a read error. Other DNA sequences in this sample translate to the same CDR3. Written as DNA, the CDR3 is TGTGCCAGCAGTTACGATTTAGGGACAGGGGCGAGGGAGCAGTACTTT. This translates into CASSYDLGTGAREQYF. The V gene is TRBV28, the J gene TRBJ2-7, with 10 bases fitting TRBD1. Germline V gives CDR1 MDHEN, CDR2 SYDVKM. The CDR3 covers 16 residues.

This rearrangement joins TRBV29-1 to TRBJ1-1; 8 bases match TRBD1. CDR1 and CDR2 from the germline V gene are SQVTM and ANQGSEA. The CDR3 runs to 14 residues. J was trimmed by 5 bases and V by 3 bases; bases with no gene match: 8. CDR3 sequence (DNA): TGCAGCGTTGAGTTACAGGGGGTAGGGACTGAAGCTTTCTTT. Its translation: CSVELQGVGTEAFF.

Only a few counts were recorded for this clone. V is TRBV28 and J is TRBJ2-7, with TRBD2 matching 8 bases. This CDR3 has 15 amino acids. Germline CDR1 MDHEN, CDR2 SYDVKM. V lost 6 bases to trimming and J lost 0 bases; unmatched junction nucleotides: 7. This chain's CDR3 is CASSRSGSLSYEQYF. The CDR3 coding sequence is TGTGCCAGCAGCCGGAGCGGGAGCCTCTCCTACGAGCAGTACTTC.

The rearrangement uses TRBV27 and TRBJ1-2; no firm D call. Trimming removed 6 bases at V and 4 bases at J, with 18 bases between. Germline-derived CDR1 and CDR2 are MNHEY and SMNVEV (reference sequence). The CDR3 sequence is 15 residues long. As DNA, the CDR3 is TGTGCCAGCAGCTCCCGGGCCCCGGTGGGCTATGGCTACACCTTC. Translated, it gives CASSSRAPVGYGYTF.

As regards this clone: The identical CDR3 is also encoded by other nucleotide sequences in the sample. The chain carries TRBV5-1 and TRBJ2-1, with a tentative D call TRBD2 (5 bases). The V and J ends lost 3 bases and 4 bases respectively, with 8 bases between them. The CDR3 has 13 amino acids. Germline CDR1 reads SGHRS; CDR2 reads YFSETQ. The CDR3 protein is CASSSGSYNEQFF. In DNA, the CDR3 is TGCGCCAGCAGCTCGGGGTCTTACAATGAGCAGTTCTTC. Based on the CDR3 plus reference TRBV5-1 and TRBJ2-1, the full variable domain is KAGVTQTPRYLIKTRGQQVTLSCSPISGHRSVSWYQQTPGQGLQFLFEYFSETQRNKGNFPGRFSGRQFSNSRSEMNVSTLELGDSALYLCASSSGSYNEQFFGPGTRLTVL.

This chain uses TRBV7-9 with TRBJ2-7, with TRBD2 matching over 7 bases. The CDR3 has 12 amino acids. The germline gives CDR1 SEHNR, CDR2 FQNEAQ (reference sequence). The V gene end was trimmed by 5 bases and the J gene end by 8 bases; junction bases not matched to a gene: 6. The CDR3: CASSTLASKQYF. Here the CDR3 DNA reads TGTGCCAGCAGCACACTAGCGTCTAAGCAGTACTTC.

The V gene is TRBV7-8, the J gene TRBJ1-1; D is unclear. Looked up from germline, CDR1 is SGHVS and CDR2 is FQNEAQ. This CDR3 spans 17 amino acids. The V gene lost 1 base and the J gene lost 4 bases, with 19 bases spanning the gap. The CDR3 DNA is TGTGCCAGCAGCTTAGGGTTACGGGGAGGAGTTGGCACTGAAGCTTTCTTT. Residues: CASSLGLRGGVGTEAFF. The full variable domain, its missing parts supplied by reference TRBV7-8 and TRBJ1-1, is GAGVSQSPRYKVAKRGQDVALRCDPISGHVSLFWYQQALGQGPEFLTYFQNEAQLDKSGLPSDRFFAERPEGSVSTLKIQRTQQEDSAVYLCASSLGLRGGVGTEAFFGQGTRLTVV.

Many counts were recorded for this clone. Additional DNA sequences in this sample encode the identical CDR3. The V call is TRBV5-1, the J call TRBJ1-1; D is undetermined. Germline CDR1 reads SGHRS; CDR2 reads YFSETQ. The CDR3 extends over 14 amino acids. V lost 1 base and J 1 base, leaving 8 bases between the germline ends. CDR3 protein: CASSLFSGNTEAFF. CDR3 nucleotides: TGCGCCAGCAGCTTGTTTTCAGGGAACACTGAAGCTTTCTTT.

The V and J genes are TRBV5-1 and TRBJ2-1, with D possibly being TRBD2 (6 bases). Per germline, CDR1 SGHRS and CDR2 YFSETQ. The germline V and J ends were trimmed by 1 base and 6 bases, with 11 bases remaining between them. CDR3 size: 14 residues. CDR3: CASSLRLVGNEQFF. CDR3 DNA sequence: TGCGCCAGCAGCTTGCGACTAGTGGGCAATGAGCAGTTCTTC.

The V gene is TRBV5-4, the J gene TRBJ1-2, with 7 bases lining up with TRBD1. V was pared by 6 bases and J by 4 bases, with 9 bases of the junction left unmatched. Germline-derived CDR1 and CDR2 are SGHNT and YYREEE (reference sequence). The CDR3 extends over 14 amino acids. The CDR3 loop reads CASKRPGQSYGYTF. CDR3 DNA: TGTGCCAGCAAAAGACCGGGACAGAGCTATGGCTACACCTTC.

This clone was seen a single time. CDR3 amino acids: CASRKEGISPLHF. The CDR3, as DNA: TGTGCCAGCAGAAAAGAGGGAATTTCACCCCTCCACTTT. The chain is built from TRBV6-6 and TRBJ1-6, with unresolved D. Germline CDR1 reads MNHNY; CDR2 reads SVGAGI (reference sequence). V shed 6 bases and J shed 9 bases, with 12 bases lying between them. The CDR3 covers 13 residues.

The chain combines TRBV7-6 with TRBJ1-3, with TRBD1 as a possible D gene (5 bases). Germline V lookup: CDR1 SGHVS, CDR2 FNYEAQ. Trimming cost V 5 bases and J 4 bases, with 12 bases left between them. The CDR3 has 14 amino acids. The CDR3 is CASSPDSRGNTIYF. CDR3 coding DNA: TGTGCCAGCAGCCCAGACAGTCGGGGAAACACCATATATTTT.

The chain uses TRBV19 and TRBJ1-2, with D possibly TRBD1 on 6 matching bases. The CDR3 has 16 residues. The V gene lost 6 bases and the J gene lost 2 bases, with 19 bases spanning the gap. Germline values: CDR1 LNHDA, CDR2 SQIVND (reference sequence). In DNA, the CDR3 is TGTGCCAGTAGGGCTCCCGAGAGGGACAACAACTATGGCTACACCTTC. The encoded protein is CASRAPERDNNYGYTF.

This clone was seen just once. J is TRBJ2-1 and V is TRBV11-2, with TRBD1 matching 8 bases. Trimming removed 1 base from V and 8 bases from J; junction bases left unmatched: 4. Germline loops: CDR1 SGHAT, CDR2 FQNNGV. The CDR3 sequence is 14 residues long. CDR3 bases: TGTGCCAGCAGCTTAGTCCGACAGGGGCATGAGCAGTTCTTC. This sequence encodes CASSLVRQGHEQFF.

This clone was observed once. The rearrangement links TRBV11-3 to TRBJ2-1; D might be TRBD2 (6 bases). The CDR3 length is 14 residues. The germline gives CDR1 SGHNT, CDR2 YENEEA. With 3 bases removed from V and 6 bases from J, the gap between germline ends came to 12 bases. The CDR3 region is CASSFARDSNEQFF. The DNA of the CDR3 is TGTGCCAGCAGCTTTGCGAGGGACTCCAATGAGCAGTTCTTC.

CDR3 nucleotides: TGTGCCAGTAGTTTCGCGACAGTTCCGGGAGGCTACACCTTC. Translated: CASSFATVPGGYTF. This chain joins TRBV19 and TRBJ1-2; possible D gene TRBD1, 5 bases. The CDR3 is 14 residues long. With 5 bases removed from V and 8 bases from J, the gap between germline ends came to 18 bases. Germline CDR1 LNHDA, CDR2 SQIVND (reference sequence).

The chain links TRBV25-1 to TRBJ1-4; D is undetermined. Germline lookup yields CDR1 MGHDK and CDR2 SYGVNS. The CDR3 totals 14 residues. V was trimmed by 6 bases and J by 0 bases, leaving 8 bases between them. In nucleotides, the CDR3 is TGTGCCAGCAGGGGCCAAACAACTAATGAAAAACTGTTTTTT. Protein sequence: CASRGQTTNEKLFF.

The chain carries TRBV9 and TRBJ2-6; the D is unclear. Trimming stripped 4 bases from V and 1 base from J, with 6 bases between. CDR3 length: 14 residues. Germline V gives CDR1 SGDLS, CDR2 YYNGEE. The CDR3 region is CASSQRSGANVLTF. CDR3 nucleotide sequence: TGTGCCAGCAGCCAGAGATCTGGGGCCAACGTCCTGACTTTC.

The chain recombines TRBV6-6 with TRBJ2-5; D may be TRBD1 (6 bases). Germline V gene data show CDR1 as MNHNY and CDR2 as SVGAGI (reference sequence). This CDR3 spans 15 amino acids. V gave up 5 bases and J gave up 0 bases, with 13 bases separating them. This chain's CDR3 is CASSQGQLYQETQYF. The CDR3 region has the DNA TGTGCCAGCAGTCAAGGACAGTTGTACCAAGAGACCCAGTACTTC.

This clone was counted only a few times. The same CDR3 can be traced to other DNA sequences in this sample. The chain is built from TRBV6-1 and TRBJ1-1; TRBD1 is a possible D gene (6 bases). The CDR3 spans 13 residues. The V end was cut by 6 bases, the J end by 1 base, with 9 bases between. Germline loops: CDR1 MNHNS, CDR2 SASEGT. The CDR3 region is CASSADRNTEAFF. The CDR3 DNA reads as TGTGCCAGCAGCGCGGACAGGAACACTGAAGCTTTCTTT.

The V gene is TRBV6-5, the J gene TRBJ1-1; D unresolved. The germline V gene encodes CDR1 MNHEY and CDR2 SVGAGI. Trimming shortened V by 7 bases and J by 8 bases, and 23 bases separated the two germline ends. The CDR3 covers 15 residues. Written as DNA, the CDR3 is TGTGCCAGCACCTCACGTCCAGGCGCTCTGAGAGAAGCTTTCTTT. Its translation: CASTSRPGALREAFF.

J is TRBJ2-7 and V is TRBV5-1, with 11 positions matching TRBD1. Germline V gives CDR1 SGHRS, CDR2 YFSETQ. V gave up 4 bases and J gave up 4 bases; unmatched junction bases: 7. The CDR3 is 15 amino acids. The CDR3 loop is CASSPQDRGLYEQYF. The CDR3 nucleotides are TGCGCCAGCAGCCCCCAGGACAGGGGGCTGTACGAGCAGTACTTC.

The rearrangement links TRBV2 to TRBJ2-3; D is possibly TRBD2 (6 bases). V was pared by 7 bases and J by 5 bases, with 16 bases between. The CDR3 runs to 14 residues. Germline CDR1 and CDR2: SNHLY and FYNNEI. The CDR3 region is CASIPSSGRDTQYF. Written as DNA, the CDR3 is TGTGCCAGCATCCCAAGTAGCGGTAGAGATACGCAGTATTTT.

The CDR3 loop reads CASSATSGKNIQYF. The DNA for the CDR3 is TGTGCCAGCAGTGCGACTAGCGGCAAAAACATTCAGTACTTC. The rearrangement joins TRBV2 to TRBJ2-4, with 9 positions matching TRBD2. The V gene's germline CDR1 is SNHLY and CDR2 FYNNEI. The CDR3 has 14 amino acids. The trim removed 4 bases at V and 3 bases at J, leaving 1 base unmatched. Full variable domain (remainder filled in from reference TRBV2 and TRBJ2-4): EPEVTQTPSHQVTQMGQEVILRCVPISNHLYFYWYRQILGQKVEFLVSFYNNEISEKSEIFDDQFSVERPDGSNFTLKIRSTKLEDSAMYFCASSATSGKNIQYFGAGTRLSVL.

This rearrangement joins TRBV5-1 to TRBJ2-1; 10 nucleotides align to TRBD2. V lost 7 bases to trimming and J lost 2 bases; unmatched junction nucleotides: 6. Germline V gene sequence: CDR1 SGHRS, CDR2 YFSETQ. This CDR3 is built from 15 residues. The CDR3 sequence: CASGTGLAAYNEQFF. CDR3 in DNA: TGCGCCAGCGGGACCGGACTAGCGGCCTACAATGAGCAGTTCTTC.